Below, 23 T cell receptor beta chains from the same sample are listed, as sequenced in a study of cytomegalovirus exposure and HLA in healthy donors. PCR amplification relied on 60 Vbeta primers (plus 13 Jbeta primers). Repertoires were generated with immunoSEQ multiplex PCR, while TCRdb's copy carries only in-frame clones and drops some. Of some 130,000 clones detected, around 77% appear once; the ten largest clones hold roughly 2%. The sequenced material came from PBMCs. Receptors were obtained from a man under 40 in good health and CMV-seronegative.

This chain uses TRBV4-1 with TRBJ1-4, with D perhaps TRBD1 (5 bases). CDR1 is MGHRA and CDR2 is YSYEKL in the germline V gene. The ends were cut back, 2 bases at V and 8 bases at J, with 18 bases in the middle. The CDR3 runs 16 residues. CDR3 loop: CASSQRASGAEEKLFF. The CDR3 nucleotides read TGCGCCAGCAGCCAAAGGGCGAGCGGGGCCGAAGAAAAACTGTTTTTT.

This clone was detected only once. The chain is built from TRBV27 and TRBJ1-4; the D gene is possibly TRBD1 (5 bases). CDR3 length: 15 amino acids. From germline, CDR1 is MNHEY and CDR2 SMNVEV (reference sequence). V shed 2 bases and J shed 8 bases, with 15 bases lying between them. This CDR3 reads CASSLNSGGEEKLFF. As DNA, the CDR3 is TGTGCCAGCAGTTTAAACAGTGGGGGGGAAGAAAAACTGTTTTTT.

The chain combines TRBV9 with TRBJ2-3, with 11 bases fitting TRBD2. The CDR3 totals 15 residues. Germline lookup yields CDR1 SGDLS and CDR2 YYNGEE. The V gene end was trimmed by 2 bases and the J gene end by 5 bases; junction bases not matched to a gene: 4. The CDR3 bases are TGTGCCAGCAGCGTGACTAGCGGGGTGGGAGATACGCAGTATTTT. Translating it yields CASSVTSGVGDTQYF.

This chain uses TRBV11-2 with TRBJ2-1, with D perhaps TRBD2 (6 bases). With 1 base removed from V and 2 bases from J, the gap between germline ends came to 9 bases. This CDR3 is 15 amino acids long. Germline values: CDR1 SGHAT, CDR2 FQNNGV. The CDR3 nucleotides are TGTGCCAGCAGCTTAGTCGGAGGGGCCTACAATGAGCAGTTCTTC. Its translation: CASSLVGGAYNEQFF.

The gene calls are TRBV27 and TRBJ1-2; no clear D. Germline V gene sequence: CDR1 MNHEY, CDR2 SMNVEV (reference sequence). CDR3 length: 15 residues. Trimming took 0 bases from V and 4 from J, leaving 12 bases between them. CDR3 protein: CASSLSTRHPYGYTF. The CDR3 nucleotides are TGTGCCAGCAGTTTATCGACACGTCATCCCTATGGCTACACCTTC.

J is TRBJ2-1 and V is TRBV11-3; possible D gene TRBD2, 5 bases. CDR3 length: 17 residues. Trimming left V 0 bases short and J 4 bases short, with 16 bases between. Germline loops: CDR1 SGHNT, CDR2 YENEEA. The CDR3 is CASSLDKLGGTYNEQFF. The DNA of the CDR3 is TGTGCCAGCAGCTTAGACAAACTAGGAGGAACATACAATGAGCAGTTCTTC.

Of note for this clone: Within the sample, other DNA sequences also encode this same CDR3. This chain connects TRBV9 to TRBJ2-7, with a possible D match to TRBD1 (6 bases). This CDR3 spans 14 amino acids. Trimming shortened V by 4 bases and J by 3 bases, and 14 bases separated the two germline ends. Germline CDR1 SGDLS, CDR2 YYNGEE. CDR3 coding DNA: TGTGCCAGCAGCAAAACAGGACAGTTCTACGAGCAGTACTTC. This codes for CASSKTGQFYEQYF.

The J gene is TRBJ1-2, the V gene TRBV28, with D perhaps TRBD1 (5 bases). V lost 6 bases and J lost 4, with 12 bases in between. Germline CDR1 and CDR2: MDHEN and SYDVKM. This CDR3 region has 13 residues. CDR3 coding DNA: TGTGCCAGCAGGGTCGGGGGAGGCTATGGCTACACCTTC. Amino acid sequence: CASRVGGGYGYTF.

The V and J genes are TRBV19 and TRBJ2-2; a possible D gene is TRBD1 (6 bases). The V end was cut by 8 bases, the J end by 7 bases, with 14 bases between. Germline CDR1 and CDR2: LNHDA and SQIVND (reference sequence). This CDR3 region has 13 residues. The CDR3 DNA reads TGTGCCAGTTTCGAAACAGGGTTCGGGGAGCTGTTTTTT. Its translation is CASFETGFGELFF.

The V call is TRBV5-5, the J call TRBJ1-1; TRBD1 aligns across 7 bases. CDR1 and CDR2 from the germline V gene are SGHKS and YYEKEE (reference sequence). The CDR3 has 15 residues. J gave up 0 bases and V 4 bases, and 6 bases lay outside the gene matches. The CDR3 loop reads CASSLDRRMNTEAFF. As DNA, the CDR3 is TGTGCCAGCAGCCTGGACAGGCGGATGAACACTGAAGCTTTCTTT.

Only a few counts were recorded for this clone. The sample holds other DNA sequences that translate to the same CDR3. The rearrangement uses TRBV28 and TRBJ2-7; 7 positions agree with TRBD2. The CDR3 loop spans 14 amino acids. Germline loops: CDR1 MDHEN, CDR2 SYDVKM. V lost 5 bases, J lost 0 bases, and 4 bases stayed unmatched. CDR3 amino acids: CASSLGGSSYEQYF. CDR3 in DNA: TGTGCCAGCAGTCTGGGCGGGAGCTCCTACGAGCAGTACTTC.

In its sample, this clone was seen a few times. The J gene is TRBJ2-3, the V gene TRBV7-9; 11 bases are a match to TRBD2. This CDR3 comprises 14 residues. CDR1 and CDR2 (germline): SEHNR, FQNEAQ (reference sequence). Trimming at V came to 5 bases and at J to 11 bases, leaving 9 bases not matched to a gene. The CDR3 DNA reads TGTGCCAGCAGCATTGGGACTAGCGGCCCCAAGCAGTATTTT. Amino acids: CASSIGTSGPKQYF.

V is TRBV7-3 and J is TRBJ2-7; TRBD2 agrees at 8 bases. Germline CDR1 and CDR2: SGHTA and FQGTGA. This CDR3 has 16 amino acids. V dropped 0 bases and J dropped 0; count of bases not matched to a gene: 4. This CDR3 is CASSLTSGGGSYEQYF. The CDR3 nucleotides are TGTGCCAGCAGCTTAACTTCGGGAGGGGGCTCCTACGAGCAGTACTTC.

The chain carries TRBV6-6 and TRBJ2-2; 7 positions match TRBD1. Per germline, CDR1 MNHNY and CDR2 SVGAGI (reference sequence). The CDR3 spans 15 residues. Germline trimming cut 8 bases from V and 0 bases from J; bases unmatched to any gene: 6. DNA for the CDR3: TGTGCCAGCCAGTCCGGGACAGCGAACACCGGGGAGCTGTTTTTT. This sequence encodes CASQSGTANTGELFF.

The V and J genes are TRBV28 and TRBJ1-2; tentatively, D is TRBD1 (6 bases). From germline, CDR1 is MDHEN and CDR2 SYDVKM. The V end lost 5 bases, the J end lost 4 bases, and 8 bases lay between the germline ends. This CDR3 spans 12 amino acids. In DNA form, the CDR3 reads TGTGCCAGCAGTCCACAGGGCTATGGCTACACCTTC. Its protein is CASSPQGYGYTF.

The chain employs TRBV11-3 and TRBJ2-3; 8 positions match TRBD2. The CDR3 loop spans 14 amino acids. Germline CDR1 SGHNT, CDR2 YENEEA. V trimming: 11 bases; J trimming: 6 bases; junction bases outside the gene matches: 13. The CDR3 loop reads CAGSGRWNLDTQYF. The CDR3, as DNA: TGTGCCGGGAGCGGGAGATGGAATCTGGATACGCAGTATTTT.

This chain connects TRBV7-9 to TRBJ2-3; TRBD2 matches at 14 bases. The ends lost 4 bases at V and 3 bases at J; junction bases unmatched: 3. From germline, CDR1 is SEHNR and CDR2 FQNEAQ (reference sequence). CDR3 length: 16 amino acids. CDR3 DNA: TGTGCCAGCAGCTGGACTAGCGGGAGGAATACAGATACGCAGTATTTT. Protein product: CASSWTSGRNTDTQYF.

The chain recombines TRBV7-6 with TRBJ2-1, with 7 bases lining up with TRBD2. This CDR3 is built from 17 residues. Germline CDR1 reads SGHVS; CDR2 reads FNYEAQ. V lost 2 bases and J lost 2; bases outside the gene matches: 9. DNA of the CDR3: TGTGCCAGCAGCTTATTTGGCGGGAGCCTTACCTACAATGAGCAGTTCTTC. This gives the protein CASSLFGGSLTYNEQFF. The full variable domain, its missing parts supplied by reference TRBV7-6 and TRBJ2-1, is GAGVSQSPRYKVTKRGQDVALRCDPISGHVSLYWYRQALGQGPEFLTYFNYEAQQDKSGLPNDRFSAERPEGSISTLTIQRTEQRDSAMYRCASSLFGGSLTYNEQFFGPGTRLTVL.

The rearrangement joins TRBV21-1 to TRBJ1-5. TRBV21-1 is a documented pseudogene. The CDR3 sequence is 14 residues long. Here the CDR3 DNA reads TGTGCCAGCAGCCCCGGGAAGTCGAATCAGCCCCAGCATTTT. Its translation is CASSPGKSNQPQHF.

As concerns this clone: At the DNA level, this CDR3 is encoded by other sequences in the same sample as well. This rearrangement joins TRBV9 to TRBJ2-7; D uncertain. V was clipped by 0 bases and J by 2 bases, with 9 bases between them. CDR1 is SGDLS, CDR2 YYNGEE, per germline. The CDR3 runs to 14 residues. The CDR3 reads CASSVGGTTYEQYF. CDR3 nucleotides: TGTGCCAGCAGCGTAGGCGGAACTACCTACGAGCAGTACTTC.

The chain joins TRBV2 to TRBJ2-5, with D perhaps TRBD1 (6 bases). Trimming left V 7 bases short and J 6 bases short, with 15 bases between. The CDR3 extends over 13 amino acids. The germline V gene encodes CDR1 SNHLY and CDR2 FYNNEI. The CDR3 spells CASKREGGQTQYF. The CDR3 DNA follows: TGTGCCAGCAAGAGGGAAGGGGGTCAGACCCAGTACTTC.

The chain is built from TRBV5-1 and TRBJ2-1, with D tentatively TRBD2 (6 bases). The CDR3 spans 15 residues. Germline V gives CDR1 SGHRS, CDR2 YFSETQ. The V and J ends lost 1 base and 0 bases respectively, with 8 bases between them. The CDR3 is CASSLTSNSYNEQFF. Here the CDR3 DNA reads TGCGCCAGCAGCTTGACTAGCAACTCCTACAATGAGCAGTTCTTC.

This clone has just a few counts. This chain joins TRBV7-6 and TRBJ2-3; a weak D match, TRBD1 (5 bases). The V end was cut by 1 base, the J end by 2 bases, with 22 bases between. Germline CDR1 is SGHVS and CDR2 is FNYEAQ. This CDR3 region has 19 residues. The DNA for the CDR3 is TGTGCCAGCAGCTTAGTAACCCCCGACAGATACACCTCCACAGATACGCAGTATTTT. This gives the protein CASSLVTPDRYTSTDTQYF.